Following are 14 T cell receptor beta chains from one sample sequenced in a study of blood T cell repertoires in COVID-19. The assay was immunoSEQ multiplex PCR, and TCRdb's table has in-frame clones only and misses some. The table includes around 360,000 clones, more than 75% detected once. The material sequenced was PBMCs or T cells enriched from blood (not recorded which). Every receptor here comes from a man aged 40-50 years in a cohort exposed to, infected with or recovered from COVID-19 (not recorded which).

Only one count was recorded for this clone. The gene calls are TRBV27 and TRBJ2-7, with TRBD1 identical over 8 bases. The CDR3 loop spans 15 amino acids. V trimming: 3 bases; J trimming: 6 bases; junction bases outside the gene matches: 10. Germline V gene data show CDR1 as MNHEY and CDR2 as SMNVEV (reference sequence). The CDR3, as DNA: TGTGCCAGCAGTTTCCGCCGGGACAGGCCTTCCGAGCAGTACTTC. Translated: CASSFRRDRPSEQYF.

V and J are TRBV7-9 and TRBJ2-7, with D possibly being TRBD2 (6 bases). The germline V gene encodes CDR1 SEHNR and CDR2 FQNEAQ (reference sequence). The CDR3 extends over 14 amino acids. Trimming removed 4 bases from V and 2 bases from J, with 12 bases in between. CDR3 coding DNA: TGTGCCAGCAGCTCCGGGACTCCACCCTACGAGCAGTACTTC. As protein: CASSSGTPPYEQYF.

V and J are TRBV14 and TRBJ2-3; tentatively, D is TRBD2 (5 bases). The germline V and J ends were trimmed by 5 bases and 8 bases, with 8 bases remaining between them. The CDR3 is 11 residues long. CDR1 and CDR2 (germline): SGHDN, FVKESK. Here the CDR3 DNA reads TGTGCCAGCAGCAAAGGGAGTACGCAGTATTTT. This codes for CASSKGSTQYF.

The CDR3 DNA sequence: TGTGCCAGCAGCTTAGCGCTAGCGGGATCGGGCACCGGGGAGCTGTTTTTT. This encodes CASSLALAGSGTGELFF. The V call is TRBV7-7, the J call TRBJ2-2; 9 bases align to TRBD2. This CDR3 is 17 amino acids long. CDR1 SSHAT and CDR2 FNYEAQ come from the germline V gene (reference sequence). V trimming: 0 bases; J trimming: 4 bases; junction bases outside the gene matches: 6.

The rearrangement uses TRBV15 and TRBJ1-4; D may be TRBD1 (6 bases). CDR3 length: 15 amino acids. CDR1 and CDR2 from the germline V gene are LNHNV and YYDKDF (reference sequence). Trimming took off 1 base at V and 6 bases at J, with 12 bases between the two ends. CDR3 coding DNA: TGTGCCACCAGCAGAGTCGGGGCAGGGGATGAAAAACTGTTTTTT. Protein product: CATSRVGAGDEKLFF.

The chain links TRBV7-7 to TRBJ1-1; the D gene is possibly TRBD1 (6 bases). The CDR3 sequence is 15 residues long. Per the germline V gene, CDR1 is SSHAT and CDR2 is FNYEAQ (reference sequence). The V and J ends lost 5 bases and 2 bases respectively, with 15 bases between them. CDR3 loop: CASSPDRLGNTEAFF. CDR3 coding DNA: TGTGCCAGCAGCCCCGACAGGCTAGGCAACACTGAAGCTTTCTTT.

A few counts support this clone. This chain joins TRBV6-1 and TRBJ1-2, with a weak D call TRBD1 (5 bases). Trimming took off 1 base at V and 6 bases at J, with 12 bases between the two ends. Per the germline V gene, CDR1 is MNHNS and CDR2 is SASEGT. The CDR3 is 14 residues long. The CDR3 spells CASSEDRQSDGYTF. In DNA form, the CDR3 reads TGTGCCAGCAGTGAAGATAGACAGTCCGATGGCTACACCTTC.

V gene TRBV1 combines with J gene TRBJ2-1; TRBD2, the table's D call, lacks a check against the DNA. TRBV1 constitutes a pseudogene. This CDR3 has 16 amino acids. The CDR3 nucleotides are TGCACCAGCAGCCCGTGTCTAGCGGGAACCTACAATGAGCAGTTCTTC. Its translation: CTSSPCLAGTYNEQFF.

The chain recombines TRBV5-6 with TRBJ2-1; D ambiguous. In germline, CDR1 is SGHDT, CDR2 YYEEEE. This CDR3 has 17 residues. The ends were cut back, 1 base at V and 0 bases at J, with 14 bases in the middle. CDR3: CASSLSLLWSSYNEQFF. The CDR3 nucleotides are TGTGCCAGCAGCTTGTCGCTACTCTGGAGCTCCTACAATGAGCAGTTCTTC.

CDR3 in DNA: TGCGCCAGCAGCTTGGATGGACTAGCGGGAACCAATGAGCAGTTCTTC. It specifies CASSLDGLAGTNEQFF. V is TRBV5-1 and J is TRBJ2-1; 12 bases are a match to TRBD2. The CDR3 has 16 amino acids. In germline, CDR1 is SGHRS, CDR2 YFSETQ. Germline trimming cut 0 bases from V and 6 bases from J; bases unmatched to any gene: 4.

CDR3 amino acids: CASSASQRSSYNEQFF. The CDR3 DNA follows: TGTGCCAGCAGCGCATCCCAACGGAGCTCCTACAATGAGCAGTTCTTC. The rearrangement links TRBV11-3 to TRBJ2-1; D ambiguous. The CDR3 is 16 residues long. The ends were cut back, 5 bases at V and 0 bases at J, with 14 bases in the middle. Germline CDR1 reads SGHNT; CDR2 reads YENEEA.

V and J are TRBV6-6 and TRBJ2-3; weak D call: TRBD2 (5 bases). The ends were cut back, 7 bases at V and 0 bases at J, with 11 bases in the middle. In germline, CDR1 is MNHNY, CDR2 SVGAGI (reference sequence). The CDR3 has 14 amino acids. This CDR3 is CASTQDSSTDTQYF. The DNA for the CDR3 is TGTGCCAGCACCCAGGACTCTAGCACAGATACGCAGTATTTT.

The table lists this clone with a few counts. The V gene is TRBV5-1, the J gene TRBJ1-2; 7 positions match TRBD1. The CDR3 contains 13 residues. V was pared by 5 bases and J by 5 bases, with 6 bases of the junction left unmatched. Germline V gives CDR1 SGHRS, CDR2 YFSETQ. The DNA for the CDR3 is TGCGCCAGCAGTTATGGGACAGTTTATGGCTACACCTTC. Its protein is CASSYGTVYGYTF.

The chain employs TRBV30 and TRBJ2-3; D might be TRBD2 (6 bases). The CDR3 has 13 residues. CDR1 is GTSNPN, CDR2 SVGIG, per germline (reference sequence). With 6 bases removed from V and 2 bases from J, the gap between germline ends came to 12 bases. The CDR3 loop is CACVSGLTDTQYF. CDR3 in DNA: TGTGCCTGTGTCAGCGGGCTCACAGATACGCAGTATTTT.